These 5 T cell receptor beta chains originate from one sample sequenced in a study of CD8 T cells in ankylosing spondylitis. TCRdb ran MiXCR on the 5' RACE reads and lists one entry per CDR3 protein. The sample gives hundreds of thousands of distinct CDR3 sequences, approximately 20% of which show up once; 10% to 15% is in the top ten. Sequencing was done on a sample of blood, either unsorted or a sorted T cell fraction (not recorded which). The receptors come from a male donor with ankylosing spondylitis or in good health (not recorded which).

Only a few counts were recorded for this clonotype. The rearrangement uses TRBV5-6 and TRBJ2-7; 10 positions match TRBD1. In germline, CDR1 is SGHDT, CDR2 YYEEEE. J was trimmed by 2 bases and V by 3 bases; bases with no gene match: 5. The CDR3 sequence is 15 residues long. CDR3 loop: CASSSLGTGAYEQYF. The CDR3 nucleotides read TGTGCCAGCAGCTCCCTCGGGACAGGGGCCTACGAGCAGTACTTC.

This clonotype has only a few counts. This chain joins TRBV4-1 and TRBJ2-7; D gene ambiguous. The germline V gene encodes CDR1 MGHRA and CDR2 YSYEKL. CDR3 size: 14 residues. V dropped 0 bases and J dropped 6 bases, with 12 bases sitting between them. CDR3 sequence: CASSQDSSPGEQYF. The CDR3 nucleotides are TGCGCCAGCAGCCAAGACAGTTCTCCTGGCGAGCAGTACTTC.

Only a few counts were recorded for this clonotype. This chain connects TRBV20-1 to TRBJ2-7; TRBD2 agrees at 11 bases. Germline assignment: CDR1 DFQATT and CDR2 SNEGSKA (reference sequence). V was pared by 5 bases and J by 4 bases, with 7 bases of the junction left unmatched. The CDR3 has 14 amino acids. The CDR3 bases are TGCAGTGCTGAACCGACTAGCGGGGAATACGAGCAGTACTTC. Translated: CSAEPTSGEYEQYF.

In its sample, this clonotype was seen a few times. The chain carries TRBV12-3 or TRBV12-4 and TRBJ2-7, with D possibly called TRBD1 or TRBD2 (5 bases each). This CDR3 is built from 15 residues. Between the trimmed V and J ends, which lost 5 bases and 6 bases, there was a span of 20 bases. CDR3: CASSPSGALGSEQYF. In DNA, the CDR3 is TGTGCCAGCAGTCCCTCCGGGGCCTTGGGAAGCGAGCAGTACTTC.

This clonotype is a singleton in its sample. This sequence joins TRBV4-2 and TRBJ1-6; possible D gene TRBD1, 5 bases. The CDR3 has 15 amino acids. Between the trimmed V and J ends, which lost 1 base and 9 bases, there was a span of 13 bases. The germline CDR1 and CDR2 sequences are LGHNA and YNFKEQ. The CDR3 here is CASSQGPQGSSPLHF. CDR3 bases: TGTGCCAGCAGCCAAGGGCCTCAGGGAAGTTCACCCCTCCACTTT.